This TCR beta chain was sequenced for a study of blood T cell repertoires in COVID-19. Turning to the study itself: COVID-19 samples from acute and convalescent phases originated in the United States, Italy and Spain.

Per germline, CDR1 SGDLS and CDR2 YYNGEE. The CDR3 is made up of 17 amino acids. J was trimmed by 2 bases and V by 3 bases; bases with no gene match: 4. Libraries were prepared by immunoSEQ multiplex PCR; TCRdb keeps only in-frame clonotypes and omits some of them. This table has roughly 220,000 clones, around 80% appearing once. The cohort comprised adults aged 18 to 89 years residing in some 24 US areas. Material: PBMCs or T cells enriched from blood (not recorded which). The receptor's source is a man in his forties or fifties who had recovered from COVID-19. The chain joins TRBV9 to TRBJ2-1, with TRBD2 matching 14 bases. The CDR3 bases are TGTGCCAGCAGCGCCTCGACTAGCGGGAGGGCCTACAATGAGCAGTTCTTC. Amino acids: CASSASTSGRAYNEQFF.